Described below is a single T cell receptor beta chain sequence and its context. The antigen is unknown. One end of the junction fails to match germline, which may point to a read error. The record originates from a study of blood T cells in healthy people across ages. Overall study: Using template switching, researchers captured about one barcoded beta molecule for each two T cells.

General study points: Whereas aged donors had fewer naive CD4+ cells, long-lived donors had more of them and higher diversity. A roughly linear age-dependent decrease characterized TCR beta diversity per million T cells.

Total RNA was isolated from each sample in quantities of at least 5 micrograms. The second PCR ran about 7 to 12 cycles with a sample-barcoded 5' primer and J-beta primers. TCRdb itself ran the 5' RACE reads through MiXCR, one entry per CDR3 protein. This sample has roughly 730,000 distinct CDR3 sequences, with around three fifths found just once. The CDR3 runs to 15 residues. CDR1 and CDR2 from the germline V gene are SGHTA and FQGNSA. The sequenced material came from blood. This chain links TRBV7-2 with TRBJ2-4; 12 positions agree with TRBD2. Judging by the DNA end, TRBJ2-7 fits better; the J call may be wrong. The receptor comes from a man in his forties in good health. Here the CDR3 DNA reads TGTGCCAGCAGCCTAGCGGGAGGGTGGGACTACGAGCAGTACTTC. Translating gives CASSLAGGWDYEQYF.